This is a list of T cell receptor beta chains from one sample in a study of blood T cell repertoires in COVID-19. Using immunoSEQ multiplex PCR, the repertoire was profiled, and TCRdb retains in-frame clones only, with some absent. The top ten clones hold 1% to 1.5% of a sample with about 170,000 clones, about 85% of them seen once. Source material: peripheral blood. The receptors come from a man aged 55 to 69 who had recovered from COVID-19. Both conserved end residues are part of each CDR3. A D gene is named only where the DNA matches it firmly. Some rows have no size entry. The others give once, few or many, or a class for an expanded clone.

d_call	clone_size	v_call	j_call	cdr3_aa	cdr3_nt
TRBD1	few	TRBV7-2	TRBJ1-2	CASSSGTGGMGYTF	TGTGCCAGCAGCTCCGGGACAGGGGGCATGGGCTACACCTTC
-	-	TRBV19	TRBJ1-2	CASIEGRSGYTF	TGTGCCAGTATTGAGGGAAGGAGTGGCTACACCTTC
-	-	TRBV2	TRBJ2-7	CASIPRMESYEQYF	TGTGCCAGCATCCCCAGGATGGAATCCTACGAGCAGTACTTC
-	-	TRBV3-1/TRBV3-2	TRBJ2-5	CASARGQETQYF	TGTGCCAGCGCTCGGGGCCAAGAGACCCAGTACTTC
-	few	TRBV24-1	TRBJ1-5	CATSDSNYQPQHF	TGTGCCACCAGTGACTCTAATTACCAGCCCCAGCATTTT
-	-	TRBV27	TRBJ1-2	CARPSQGIAF	TGTGCCAGGCCGTCGCAGGGGATCGCCTTC
TRBD1	-	TRBV7-2	TRBJ1-5	CASSSPGQDNQPQHF	TGTGCCAGCAGCTCCCCGGGACAGGATAATCAGCCCCAGCATTTT
-	once	TRBV10-3	TRBJ2-3	CAISEREYTDTQYF	TGTGCCATCAGTGAACGGGAGTACACAGATACGCAGTATTTT
-	-	TRBV18	TRBJ2-3	CASSPLADTQYF	TGTGCCAGCTCACCACTAGCGGATACGCAGTATTTT
TRBD2	once	TRBV5-6	TRBJ2-3	CASSSTGTSGTDTQYF	TGTGCCAGCAGCTCCACCGGGACTAGCGGCACAGATACGCAGTATTTT
TRBD1	few	TRBV9	TRBJ1-6	CASSFRGRENSPLHF	TGTGCCAGCAGCTTTAGGGGGCGCGAGAATTCACCCCTCCACTTT
-	-	TRBV7-2	TRBJ2-2	CASSLVGGPNTGELFF	TGTGCCAGCAGCTTAGTTGGGGGCCCGAACACCGGGGAGCTGTTTTTT
TRBD2	once	TRBV11-2	TRBJ2-3	CASSRGLAASTDTQYF	TGTGCCAGCAGCCGTGGGCTAGCGGCTAGCACAGATACGCAGTATTTT
-	-	TRBV5-1	TRBJ2-6	CASSLAGYSGANVLTF	TGCGCCAGCAGCTTGGCAGGCTACTCTGGGGCCAACGTCCTGACTTTC
-	-	TRBV6-5	TRBJ1-1	CASTWTANMNTEAFF	TGTGCCAGCACTTGGACAGCTAACATGAACACTGAAGCTTTCTTT
TRBD1	once	TRBV5-4	TRBJ2-3	CASSSAGGASDTQYF	TGTGCCAGCAGCTCAGCAGGGGGCGCATCAGATACGCAGTATTTT
-	-	TRBV6-5	TRBJ2-7	CASSYGRGSYEQYF	TGTGCCAGCAGTTACGGCCGCGGCTCCTACGAGCAGTACTTC